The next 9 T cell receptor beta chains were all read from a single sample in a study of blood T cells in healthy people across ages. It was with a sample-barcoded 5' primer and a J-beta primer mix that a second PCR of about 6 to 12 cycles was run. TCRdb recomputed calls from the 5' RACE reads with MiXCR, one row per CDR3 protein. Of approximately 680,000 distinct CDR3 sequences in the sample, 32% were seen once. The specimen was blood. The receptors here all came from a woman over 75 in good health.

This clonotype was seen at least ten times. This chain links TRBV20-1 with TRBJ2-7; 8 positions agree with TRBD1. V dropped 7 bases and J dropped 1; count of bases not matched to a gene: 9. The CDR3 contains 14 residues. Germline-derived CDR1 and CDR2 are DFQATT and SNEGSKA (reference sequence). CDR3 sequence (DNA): TGCAGTGGGACTCAGGGGGCGTCTTCCTACGAGCAGTACTTC. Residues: CSGTQGASSYEQYF.

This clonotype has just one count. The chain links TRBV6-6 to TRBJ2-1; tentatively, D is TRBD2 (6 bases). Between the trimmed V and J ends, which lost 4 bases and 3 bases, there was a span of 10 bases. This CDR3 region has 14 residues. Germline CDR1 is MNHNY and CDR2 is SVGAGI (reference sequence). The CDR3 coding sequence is TGTGCCAGCAGTTTCCCGGGGGACTACAATGAGCAGTTCTTC. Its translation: CASSFPGDYNEQFF.

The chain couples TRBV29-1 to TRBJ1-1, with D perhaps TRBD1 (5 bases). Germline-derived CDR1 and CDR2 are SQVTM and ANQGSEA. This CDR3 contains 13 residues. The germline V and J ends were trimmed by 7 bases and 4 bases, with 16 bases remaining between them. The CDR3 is CSAGTWGRTEAFF. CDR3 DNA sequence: TGCAGCGCCGGTACATGGGGCCGCACTGAAGCTTTCTTT.

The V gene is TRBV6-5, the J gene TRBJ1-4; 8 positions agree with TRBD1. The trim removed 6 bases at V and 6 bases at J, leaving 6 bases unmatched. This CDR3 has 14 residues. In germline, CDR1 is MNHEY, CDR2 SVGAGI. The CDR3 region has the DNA TGTGCCAGCAGATTCCAGGGGGCGGATGAAAAACTGTTTTTT. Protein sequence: CASRFQGADEKLFF.

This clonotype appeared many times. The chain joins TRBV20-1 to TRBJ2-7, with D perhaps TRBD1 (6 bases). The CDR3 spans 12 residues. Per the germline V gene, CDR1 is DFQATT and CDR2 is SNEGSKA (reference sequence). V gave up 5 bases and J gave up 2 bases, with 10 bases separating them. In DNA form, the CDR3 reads TGCAGTGCTGAGGACAGAACCTACGAGCAGTACTTC. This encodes CSAEDRTYEQYF.

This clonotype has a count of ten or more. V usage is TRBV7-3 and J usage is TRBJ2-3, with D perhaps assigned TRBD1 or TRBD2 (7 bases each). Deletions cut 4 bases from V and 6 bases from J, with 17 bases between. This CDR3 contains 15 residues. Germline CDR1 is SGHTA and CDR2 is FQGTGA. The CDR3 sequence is CASSSRGGALDTQYF. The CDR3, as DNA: TGTGCCAGCAGCTCCAGGGGGGGGGCTTTGGATACGCAGTATTTT.

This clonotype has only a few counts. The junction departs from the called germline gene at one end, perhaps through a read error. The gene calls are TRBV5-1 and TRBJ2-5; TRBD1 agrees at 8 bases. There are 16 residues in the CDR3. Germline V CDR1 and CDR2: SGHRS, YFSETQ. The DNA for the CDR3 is TGCGCCGGCAGCCCCCAGGGGGCGACAAGGAGGGAGACCCAGTACTTC. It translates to CAGSPQGATRRETQYF.

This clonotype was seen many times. CDR3 coding DNA: TGTGCCAGCCGCCTCACGAGCTCCTATAATTCACCCCTCCACTTT. This translates into CASRLTSSYNSPLHF. V usage is TRBV3-1 and J usage is TRBJ1-6; D call uncertain. V shed 8 bases and J shed 0 bases, with 11 bases lying between them. The CDR3 length is 15 residues. Germline values: CDR1 LGHDT, CDR2 YNNKEL (reference sequence).

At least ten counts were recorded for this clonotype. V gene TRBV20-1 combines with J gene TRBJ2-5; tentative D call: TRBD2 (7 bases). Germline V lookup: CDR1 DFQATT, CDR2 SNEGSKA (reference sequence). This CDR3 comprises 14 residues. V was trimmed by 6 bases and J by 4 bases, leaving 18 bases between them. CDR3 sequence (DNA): TGCAGTGCGGGATACGGGGGGCGGGTAGAGACCCAGTACTTC. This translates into CSAGYGGRVETQYF.